The 2 T cell receptor beta chains reported below all come from one sample, sequenced in a study of tumor and adjacent non-tumor tissue in lung cancer listed by TCRdb under 2018. The library came from multiplex PCR. The reads were generated on an Illumina HiSeq 2500. TCRbeta libraries were built by three rounds of nested PCR using primers (Table S4), following protocols modified from ARM-PCR. In-frame beta chains were kept once TCRdb had trimmed the public reads at Q25 with fastp and called clones with MiXCR. Each entry is one CDR3 protein sequence, shown with its most common DNA and genes. This sample is represented by some 47,000 distinct CDR3 sequences; roughly two thirds of them were singletons. The leading ten clones occupy 15% to 20% of the sample. Bulk unsorted tissue served as the source for RNA extraction, and RNA quality was assessed using a NanoDrop ND-1000 and an Agilent 2100. Normal lung samples were distant non-tumor tissue taken more than 3 cm from the tumor edge.

The specimen was distant non-tumor lung tissue. The receptors come from a woman aged 35 to 49 with non-small cell lung cancer.

This clonotype was counted ten times or more. The rearrangement uses TRBV28 and TRBJ1-5; TRBD1 agrees at 7 bases. CDR3 length equals 15 residues. Unmatched junction bases numbered 7, after V lost 6 bases and J lost 2 bases. CDR1 MDHEN and CDR2 SYDVKM come from the germline V gene. The DNA of the CDR3 is TGTGCCAGCAGCCCATATGGACAGGGCAATCAGCCCCAGCATTTT. This gives the protein CASSPYGQGNQPQHF.

V is TRBV4-2 and J is TRBJ2-7, with D hard to call. The CDR3 has 14 residues. Germline loops: CDR1 LGHNA, CDR2 YNFKEQ. V lost 1 base, J lost 5 bases, and 12 bases lay in between. The DNA for the CDR3 is TGTGCCAGCAGCCAAGCATCGGGCTTTGACGAGCAGTACTTC. Its translation is CASSQASGFDEQYF.